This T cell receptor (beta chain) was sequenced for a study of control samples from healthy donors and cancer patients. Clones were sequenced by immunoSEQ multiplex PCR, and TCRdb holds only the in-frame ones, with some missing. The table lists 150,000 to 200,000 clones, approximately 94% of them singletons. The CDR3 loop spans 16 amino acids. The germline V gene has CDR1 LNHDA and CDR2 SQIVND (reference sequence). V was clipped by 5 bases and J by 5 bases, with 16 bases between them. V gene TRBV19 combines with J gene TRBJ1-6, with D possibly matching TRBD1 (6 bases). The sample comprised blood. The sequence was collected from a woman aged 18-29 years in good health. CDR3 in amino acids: CASSATGMRDNSPLHF. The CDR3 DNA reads TGTGCCAGTAGTGCTACAGGGATGCGGGATAATTCACCCCTCCACTTT.